A single sample is the source of the 27 T cell receptor beta chains below, sequenced in a study of shared clonotypes between healthy human individuals. Using immunoSEQ multiplex PCR, the repertoire was profiled, and TCRdb retains in-frame clones only, with some absent. The sample lists 1.4 million to 1.5 million clones; roughly 96% were seen once. Sequenced input: naive CD4+ T cells sorted from blood. The subset here: CD45RA+ positively selected. The receptors come from a man aged 30 to 45 in good health.

The chain carries TRBV27 and TRBJ2-7, with D uncertain. CDR3 size: 13 residues. Germline CDR1 MNHEY, CDR2 SMNVEV (reference sequence). Trimming removed 6 bases at V and 3 bases at J, with 12 bases between. Here the CDR3 DNA reads TGTGCCAGCAGCCCAGCCCCTTTCTACGAGCAGTACTTC. Translating gives CASSPAPFYEQYF.

The chain has TRBV10-3 and TRBJ1-1; 10 bases map to TRBD1. The CDR3 length is 14 residues. The germline V gene has CDR1 ENHRY and CDR2 SYGVKD. After removal of 10 bases from V and 8 bases from J, the junction contained 13 bases not matched to a gene. The CDR3 DNA sequence: TGTGCCACTTTGCTGGGACAGGGGCGCCAAGAAGCTTTCTTT. Encoded protein: CATLLGQGRQEAFF.

The V gene is TRBV7-3, the J gene TRBJ2-3; TRBD2 agrees at 14 bases. Per germline, CDR1 SGHTA and CDR2 FQGTGA. This CDR3 is built from 16 residues. The V and J ends lost 5 bases and 6 bases, in that order; junction bases with no gene match: 7. The CDR3 reads CASSKWTSGRSDTQYF. CDR3 sequence (DNA): TGTGCCAGCAGCAAGTGGACTAGCGGGAGGTCTGATACGCAGTATTTT.

The rearrangement joins TRBV28 to TRBJ2-2; D gene ambiguous. Germline values: CDR1 MDHEN, CDR2 SYDVKM. CDR3 length equals 15 residues. Trimming removed 7 bases from V and 0 bases from J, with 12 bases in between. The CDR3 region has the DNA TGTGCCAGCACCGTTACAGAAGCGAACACCGGGGAGCTGTTTTTT. Its protein product is CASTVTEANTGELFF.

The chain has TRBV4-1 and TRBJ2-5; D tentatively reads TRBD1 or TRBD2 (5 bases each). Trimming removed 1 base at V and 5 bases at J, with 20 bases between. The CDR3 has 17 amino acids. Germline values: CDR1 MGHRA, CDR2 YSYEKL. CDR3 in amino acids: CASSQGGTGLRLETQYF. The CDR3 DNA reads TGCGCCAGCAGCCAAGGTGGGACGGGGCTTCGCCTGGAGACCCAGTACTTC.

V usage is TRBV5-1 and J usage is TRBJ2-3, with TRBD1 matching 7 bases. This CDR3 is 16 amino acids long. In germline, CDR1 is SGHRS, CDR2 YFSETQ. The junction had 10 bases not matched to a gene; V was cut back by 4 bases and J by 2 bases. The CDR3 reads CASSGTGTAVTDTQYF. CDR3 bases: TGCGCCAGCAGCGGGACCGGGACAGCGGTCACAGATACGCAGTATTTT.

V usage is TRBV9 and J usage is TRBJ2-7; the D is unclear. Germline CDR1 and CDR2: SGDLS and YYNGEE. This CDR3 is built from 13 residues. V was cut by 3 bases and J by 0 bases, with 7 bases left in between. CDR3 sequence reads: CASSAPSSYEQYF. CDR3 bases: TGTGCCAGCAGCGCTCCGAGCTCCTACGAGCAGTACTTC.

The chain couples TRBV6-5 to TRBJ2-2, with D possibly TRBD2 on 6 matching bases. With 4 bases removed from V and 6 bases from J, the gap between germline ends came to 15 bases. CDR3 size: 15 residues. Germline CDR1 reads MNHEY; CDR2 reads SVGAGI. CDR3 DNA: TGTGCCAGCAGTTTGGCTAGCGTCACGTCCGGGGAGCTGTTTTTT. Its protein product is CASSLASVTSGELFF.

The rearrangement uses TRBV9 and TRBJ2-3, with TRBD1 matching 7 bases. The CDR3 totals 16 residues. Germline assignment: CDR1 SGDLS and CDR2 YYNGEE. The J segment lost 2 bases and the V segment lost 0 bases, leaving 6 bases of the junction unmatched. CDR3: CASSVGPGTATDTQYF. CDR3 bases: TGTGCCAGCAGCGTAGGCCCCGGGACAGCCACAGATACGCAGTATTTT.

The chain uses TRBV19 and TRBJ1-2; 7 bases align to TRBD1. The V gene's germline CDR1 is LNHDA and CDR2 SQIVND (reference sequence). The CDR3 covers 14 residues. V dropped 3 bases and J dropped 3; count of bases not matched to a gene: 4. The CDR3 bases are TGTGCCAGTAGTATGTATGGGACAGACTATGGCTACACCTTC. As protein: CASSMYGTDYGYTF. The full variable domain, with the rest looked up from reference TRBV19 and TRBJ1-2, is DGGITQSPKYLFRKEGQNVTLSCEQNLNHDAMYWYRQDPGQGLRLIYYSQIVNDFQKGDIAEGYSVSREKKESFPLTVTSAQKNPTAFYLCASSMYGTDYGYTFGSGTRLTVV.

As concerns this clone: This sample includes further DNA sequences coding for the same CDR3. CDR3 coding DNA: TGTGCCAGCAGCTTAGAGCAAAACACTGAAGCTTTCTTT. Protein sequence: CASSLEQNTEAFF. The V gene is TRBV11-3, the J gene TRBJ1-1; D ambiguous. With 0 bases removed from V and 2 bases from J, the gap between germline ends came to 4 bases. CDR1 and CDR2 from the germline V gene are SGHNT and YENEEA. The CDR3 is made up of 13 amino acids.

The genes are TRBV5-8 and TRBJ2-7; maybe TRBD1 (5 bases). Germline-derived CDR1 and CDR2 are SGHTS and YDEGEE. V shed 5 bases and J shed 6 bases, with 15 bases lying between them. This CDR3 region has 13 residues. CDR3 nucleotide sequence: TGTGCCAGCAGGGAAGGGGTCGGGCTCGAGCAGTACTTC. This sequence encodes CASREGVGLEQYF.

The chain is built from TRBV27 and TRBJ2-2; TRBD2 agrees at 12 bases. This CDR3 spans 17 amino acids. V shed 3 bases, J shed 4 bases, and the junction held 6 bases outside the gene matches. The germline CDR1 and CDR2 sequences are MNHEY and SMNVEV (reference sequence). CDR3 DNA sequence: TGTGCCAGCAGTTTTCGACTAGCGGGAGAGAGCACCGGGGAGCTGTTTTTT. Protein product: CASSFRLAGESTGELFF.

The chain employs TRBV7-9 and TRBJ2-1; D remains unclear. V lost 3 bases to trimming and J lost 7 bases, with 7 bases between them. Germline lookup yields CDR1 SEHNR and CDR2 FQNEAQ (reference sequence). This CDR3 comprises 12 residues. CDR3 coding DNA: TGTGCCAGCAGCTTCGATGGGAATGAGCAGTTCTTC. Protein sequence: CASSFDGNEQFF.

This chain joins TRBV5-3 and TRBJ2-1; 7 positions agree with TRBD2. TRBV5-3 is an open reading frame whose function is uncertain. Losses at the gene ends were 4 bases for V and 4 bases for J; bases not matched to a gene: 11. The CDR3 extends over 16 amino acids. The CDR3 sequence is CARSPDWRESYNEQFF. CDR3 coding DNA: TGTGCCAGAAGCCCAGATTGGCGGGAGAGTTACAATGAGCAGTTCTTC.

The chain couples TRBV9 to TRBJ1-2; 7 bases are a match to TRBD1. CDR1 is SGDLS, CDR2 YYNGEE, per germline. V gave up 3 bases and J gave up 9 bases; unmatched junction bases: 8. This CDR3 has 13 amino acids. The CDR3 nucleotides read TGTGCCAGCAGCGCAACGGGACAGCTGAGCTACACCTTC. Translation gives CASSATGQLSYTF.

The rearrangement uses TRBV7-2 and TRBJ2-7, with D perhaps TRBD1 (6 bases). This CDR3 spans 15 amino acids. V shed 6 bases and J shed 3 bases, with 18 bases lying between them. The V gene's germline CDR1 is SGHTA and CDR2 FQGNSA. Here the CDR3 reads CASRTETGNLYEQYF. The CDR3 DNA follows: TGTGCCAGCAGGACGGAGACAGGCAACCTCTACGAGCAGTACTTC.

The chain recombines TRBV6-5 with TRBJ2-4; 9 nucleotides match TRBD1. The V and J ends lost 5 bases and 3 bases, in that order; junction bases with no gene match: 5. The germline V gene encodes CDR1 MNHEY and CDR2 SVGAGI. CDR3 size: 15 residues. DNA of the CDR3: TGTGCCAGCAGTAAACAGGGGGCTGACAAAAACATTCAGTACTTC. This translates into CASSKQGADKNIQYF.

The CDR3 region is CANGQYSNQPQHF. The CDR3 DNA reads as TGTGCCAACGGACAGTATAGCAATCAGCCCCAGCATTTT. The chain combines TRBV10-3 with TRBJ1-5; tentatively, D is TRBD1 (6 bases). V was shortened by 10 bases and J by 0 bases, with 10 bases between the two germline ends. The CDR3 sequence is 13 residues long. Germline CDR1 is ENHRY and CDR2 is SYGVKD.

V is TRBV9 and J is TRBJ2-3; D is possibly TRBD2 (6 bases). This CDR3 has 15 residues. Trimming cost V 0 bases and J 1 base, with 9 bases left between them. CDR1 is SGDLS and CDR2 is YYNGEE in the germline V gene. CDR3 nucleotides: TGTGCCAGCAGCGTAGCTCCTAGCGGCACAGATACGCAGTATTTT. Translation: CASSVAPSGTDTQYF. Drawing the rest from reference TRBV9 and TRBJ2-3, the complete variable domain is DSGVTQTPKHLITATGQRVTLRCSPRSGDLSVYWYQQSLDQGLQFLIQYYNGEERAKGNILERFSAQQFPDLHSELNLSSLELGDSALYFCASSVAPSGTDTQYFGPGTRLTVL.

The chain couples TRBV4-3 to TRBJ2-3; D uncertain. This CDR3 contains 17 residues. The V and J ends lost 0 bases and 4 bases respectively, with 17 bases between them. Germline CDR1 is LGHNA and CDR2 is YSLEER. The CDR3 spells CASSQEPVGQAADTQYF. The DNA of the CDR3 is TGCGCCAGCAGCCAAGAGCCGGTGGGTCAGGCGGCAGATACGCAGTATTTT.

CDR3 residues: CASTWGSEKLFF. The CDR3 coding sequence is TGTGCCAGCACCTGGGGGTCTGAAAAACTGTTTTTT. The rearrangement uses TRBV28 and TRBJ1-4; D perhaps matches TRBD1 (5 bases). The germline CDR1 and CDR2 sequences are MDHEN and SYDVKM. The V and J ends lost 7 bases and 7 bases respectively, with 10 bases between them. The CDR3 runs to 12 residues.

V gene TRBV28 combines with J gene TRBJ2-7, with 10 bases identical to TRBD2. Losses at the gene ends were 6 bases for V and 0 bases for J; bases not matched to a gene: 8. This CDR3 has 16 residues. Germline CDR1 and CDR2: MDHEN and SYDVKM. In DNA, the CDR3 is TGTGCCAGCAGCCAGCCAACTAGCGGGACCTCCTACGAGCAGTACTTC. It encodes CASSQPTSGTSYEQYF.

The chain recombines TRBV4-3 with TRBJ2-1, with TRBD1 as a possible D gene (5 bases). Germline CDR1 LGHNA, CDR2 YSLEER. The V end lost 1 base, the J end lost 9 bases, and 10 bases lay between the germline ends. The CDR3 is 13 amino acids. The CDR3 loop is CASSQVAGAEQFF. CDR3 bases: TGCGCCAGCAGCCAAGTAGCTGGGGCTGAGCAGTTCTTC.

V usage is TRBV25-1 and J usage is TRBJ1-4; D may be TRBD1 (5 bases). This CDR3 region has 12 residues. V lost 3 bases to trimming and J lost 11 bases, with 10 bases between them. Per germline, CDR1 MGHDK and CDR2 SYGVNS. The CDR3 DNA is TGTGCCAGCAGTGAGGTTTGGGACAAACTGTTTTTT. This sequence encodes CASSEVWDKLFF.

The count of this clone is one. The chain carries TRBV7-9 and TRBJ2-5; 9 nucleotides align to TRBD1. The J segment lost 5 bases and the V segment lost 1 base, leaving 5 bases of the junction unmatched. The germline CDR1 and CDR2 sequences are SEHNR and FQNEAQ (reference sequence). CDR3 length: 15 amino acids. The CDR3: CASSLVQGALETQYF. The CDR3 DNA reads as TGTGCCAGCAGCTTAGTACAGGGGGCTCTTGAGACCCAGTACTTC. The full variable domain, rest sourced from reference TRBV7-9 and TRBJ2-5, is DTGVSQNPRHKITKRGQNVTFRCDPISEHNRLYWYRQTLGQGPEFLTYFQNEAQLEKSRLLSDRFSAERPKGSFSTLEIQRTEQGDSAMYLCASSLVQGALETQYFGPGTRLLVL.

V and J are TRBV5-5 and TRBJ2-7; 8 positions match TRBD1. The CDR3 extends over 15 amino acids. After removal of 4 bases from V and 5 bases from J, the junction contained 11 bases not matched to a gene. Germline V gives CDR1 SGHKS, CDR2 YYEKEE (reference sequence). The CDR3 region is CASSRRTGLVDEQYF. The DNA of the CDR3 is TGTGCCAGCAGCAGACGGACAGGGCTAGTGGACGAGCAGTACTTC.